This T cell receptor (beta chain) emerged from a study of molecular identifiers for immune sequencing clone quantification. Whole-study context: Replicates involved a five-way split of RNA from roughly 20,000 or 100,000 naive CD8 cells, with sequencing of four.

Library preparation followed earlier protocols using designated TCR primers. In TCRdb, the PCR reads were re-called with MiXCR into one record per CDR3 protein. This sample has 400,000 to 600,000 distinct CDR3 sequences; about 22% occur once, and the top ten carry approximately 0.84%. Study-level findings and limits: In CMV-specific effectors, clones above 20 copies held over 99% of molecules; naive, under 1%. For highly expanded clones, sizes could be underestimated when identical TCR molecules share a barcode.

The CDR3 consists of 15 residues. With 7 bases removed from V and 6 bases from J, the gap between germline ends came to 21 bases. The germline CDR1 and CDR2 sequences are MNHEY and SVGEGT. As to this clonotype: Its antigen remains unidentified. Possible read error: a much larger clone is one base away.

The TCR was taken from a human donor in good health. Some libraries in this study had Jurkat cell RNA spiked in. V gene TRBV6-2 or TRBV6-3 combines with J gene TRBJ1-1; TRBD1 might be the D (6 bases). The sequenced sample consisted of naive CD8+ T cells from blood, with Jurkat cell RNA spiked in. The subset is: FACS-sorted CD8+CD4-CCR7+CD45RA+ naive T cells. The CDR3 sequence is CASNNYGGRVSEAFF. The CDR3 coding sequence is TGTGCCAGCAACAATTACGGGGGGCGCGTGTCTGAAGCTTTCTTT.